This T cell receptor beta chain originates from a study of blood T cell repertoires in COVID-19. About the research overall: Italy, Spain and the United States were the sources of the convalescent and acute COVID-19 samples. The cDNA or gDNA used as material had been derived from T cells, B-cell-depleted T cells, or PBMCs.

Participants were placed into cohorts based on the clinical history they reported. The CDR3 has 15 residues. Germline-derived CDR1 and CDR2 are SGDLS and YYNGEE. The germline V and J ends were trimmed by 0 bases and 4 bases, with 13 bases remaining between them. Original analysis: Reference gene primers were amplified, and this amplification served to estimate nucleated cell counts. Assay used: immunoSEQ multiplex PCR; TCRdb lists only in-frame clones, some missing. V and J calls and clone size are as listed in that table; D and trimming were resolved from the DNA. The sample includes hundreds of thousands of clones, roughly 85% seen only once; the top ten take 5.5% to 7%.

The receptor's source is a woman aged 40 to 50 who had recovered from COVID-19. This chain joins TRBV9 and TRBJ2-5; possibly TRBD1 for D (6 bases). Sample: PBMCs or T cells enriched from blood (not recorded which). Here the CDR3 reads CASSVEGDVGETQYF. CDR3 nucleotide sequence: TGTGCCAGCAGCGTAGAGGGGGACGTGGGAGAGACCCAGTACTTC.